The T cell receptor delta chain under discussion was sequenced for a study of γδ T cells in repeated Plasmodium falciparum infection. Gammadelta T cells were flow-sorted from PBMC into Vgamma9/Vdelta2+ and Vdelta2-negative populations for bulk analysis. CDR1 GEAIGNYY and CDR2 EKD come from the germline V gene. Trimming took off 3 bases at V and 0 bases at J, with 23 bases between the two ends. This CDR3 spans 21 amino acids. This clone was seen a few times. TCRdb shows a much larger clone's protein in place of this DNA's translation, and the two differ at residue 9, likely through a read error; the protein shown is translated from the DNA. TCRdb called clones anew from the multiplex PCR reads with CATT. Among 50,000 or so delta-chain clones listed, roughly 1.6% were seen once.

The V and J genes are TRDV2 and TRDJ3; possibly TRDD3 for D (5 bases). Since TCRdb gives no J gene, matching the DNA to germline was used here to assign it. This TCR was sampled from a pool of human donors (malaria-infected and uninfected, not separated). Sequencing input: gamma-delta T cells from blood. CDR3 in amino acids: CACDSSCTEGLVSWDTRQMFF. DNA for the CDR3: TGTGCCTGTGACTCGTCCTGTACTGAGGGATTGGTCTCCTGGGACACCCGACAGATGTTTTTC.